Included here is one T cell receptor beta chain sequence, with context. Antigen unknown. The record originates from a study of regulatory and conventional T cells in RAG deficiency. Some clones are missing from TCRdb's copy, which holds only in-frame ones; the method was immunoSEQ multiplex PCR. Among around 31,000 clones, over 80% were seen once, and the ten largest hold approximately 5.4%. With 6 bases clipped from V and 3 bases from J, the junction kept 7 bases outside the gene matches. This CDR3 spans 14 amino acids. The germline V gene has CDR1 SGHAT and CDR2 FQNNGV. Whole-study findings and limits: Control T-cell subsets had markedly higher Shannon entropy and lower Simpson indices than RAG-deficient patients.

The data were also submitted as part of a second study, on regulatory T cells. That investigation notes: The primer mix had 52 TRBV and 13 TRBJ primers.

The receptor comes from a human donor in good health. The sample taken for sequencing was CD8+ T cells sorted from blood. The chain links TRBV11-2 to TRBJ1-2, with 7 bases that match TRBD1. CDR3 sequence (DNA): TGTGCCAGCAGGGACACTACAGGGGACTATGGCTACACCTTC. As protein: CASRDTTGDYGYTF.